The following is a TCR beta chain sequence with its context. Primers included in the PCR were 60 Vbeta and 13 Jbeta primers. Sequencing used immunoSEQ multiplex PCR; TCRdb keeps in-frame clones, though not all of them. The sample shows 150,000 to 200,000 clones, 60% to 80% of them seen only once. The data were obtained in a study of cytomegalovirus exposure and HLA in healthy donors. The sequenced sample was PBMCs. The receptor comes from a woman between 50 and 59 years old in good health and CMV-seropositive.

The CDR3 region has the DNA TGTGCCAGCAGCTTTGGTGGCCCTTCCTCTGGGGCCAACGTCCTGACTTTC. Amino acid sequence: CASSFGGPSSGANVLTF. This sequence joins TRBV11-1 and TRBJ2-6; D is unresolved. Germline V lookup: CDR1 SGHAT, CDR2 FQDESV (reference sequence). CDR3 size: 17 residues. Trimming shortened V by 3 bases and J by 0 bases, and 12 bases separated the two germline ends. Complete variable domain (other parts from reference TRBV11-1 and TRBJ2-6): EAEVAQSPRYKITEKSQAVAFWCDPISGHATLYWYRQILGQGPELLVQFQDESVVDDSQLPKDRFSAERLKGVDSTLKIQPAELGDSAMYLCASSFGGPSSGANVLTFGAGSRLTVL.